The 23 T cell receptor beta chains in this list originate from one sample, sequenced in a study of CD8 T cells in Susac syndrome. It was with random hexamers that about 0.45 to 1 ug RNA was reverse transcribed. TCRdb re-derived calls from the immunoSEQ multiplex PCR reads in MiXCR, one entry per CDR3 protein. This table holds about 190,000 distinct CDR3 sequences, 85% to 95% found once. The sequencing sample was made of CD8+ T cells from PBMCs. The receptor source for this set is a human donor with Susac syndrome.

CDR3 protein: CASSLGGGVDTEAFF. DNA of the CDR3: TGTGCCAGCAGCTTGGGAGGGGGCGTCGACACTGAAGCTTTCTTT. This chain uses TRBV5-6 with TRBJ1-1, with 7 bases that match TRBD1. The CDR3 runs to 15 residues. V shed 0 bases, J shed 3 bases, and the junction held 5 bases outside the gene matches. The germline V gene has CDR1 SGHDT and CDR2 YYEEEE.

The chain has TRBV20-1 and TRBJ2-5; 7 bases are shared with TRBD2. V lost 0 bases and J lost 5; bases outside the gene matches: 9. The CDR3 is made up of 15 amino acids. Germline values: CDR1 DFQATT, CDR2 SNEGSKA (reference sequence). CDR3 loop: CSAREGAGAEETQYF. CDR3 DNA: TGCAGTGCTAGAGAGGGTGCGGGAGCCGAGGAGACCCAGTACTTC.

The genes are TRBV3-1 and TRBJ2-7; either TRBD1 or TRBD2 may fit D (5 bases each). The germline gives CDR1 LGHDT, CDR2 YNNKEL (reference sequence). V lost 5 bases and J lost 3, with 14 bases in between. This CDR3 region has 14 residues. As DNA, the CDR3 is TGTGCCAGCAGCGCCGGAAGGGGAGTCTACGAGCAGTACTTC. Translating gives CASSAGRGVYEQYF.

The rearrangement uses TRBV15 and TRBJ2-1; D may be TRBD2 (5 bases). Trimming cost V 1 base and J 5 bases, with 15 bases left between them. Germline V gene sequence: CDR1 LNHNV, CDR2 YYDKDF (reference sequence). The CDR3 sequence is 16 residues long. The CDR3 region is CATSRARGVMNNEQFF. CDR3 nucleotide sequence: TGTGCCACCAGCAGAGCCCGGGGTGTGATGAACAATGAGCAGTTCTTC.

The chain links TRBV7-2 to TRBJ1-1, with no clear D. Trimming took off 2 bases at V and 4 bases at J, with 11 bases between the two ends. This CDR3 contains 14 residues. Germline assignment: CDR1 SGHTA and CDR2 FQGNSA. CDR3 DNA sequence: TGTGCCAGCAGCTTAAACTCCTGGGGCACTGAAGCTTTCTTT. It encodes CASSLNSWGTEAFF.

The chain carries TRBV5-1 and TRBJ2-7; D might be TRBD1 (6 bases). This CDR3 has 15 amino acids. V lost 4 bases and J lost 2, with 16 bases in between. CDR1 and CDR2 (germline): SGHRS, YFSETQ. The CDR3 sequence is CASSPKGDGTYEQYF. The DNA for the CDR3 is TGCGCCAGCAGCCCGAAGGGGGACGGAACCTACGAGCAGTACTTC.

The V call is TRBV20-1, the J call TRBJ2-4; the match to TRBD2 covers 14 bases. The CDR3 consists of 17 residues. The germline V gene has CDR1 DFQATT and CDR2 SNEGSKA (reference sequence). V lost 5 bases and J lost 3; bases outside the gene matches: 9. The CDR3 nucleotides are TGCAGTGCTCCCGGGACTAGCGGGAGTGGGGTCAAAAACATTCAGTACTTC. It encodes CSAPGTSGSGVKNIQYF.

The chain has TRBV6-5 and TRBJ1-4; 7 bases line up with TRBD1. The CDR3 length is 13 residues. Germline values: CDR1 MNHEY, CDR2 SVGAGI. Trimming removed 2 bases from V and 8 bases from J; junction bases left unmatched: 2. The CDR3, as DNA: TGTGCCAGCAGTTACGCCAGGGGGGAAAAACTGTTTTTT. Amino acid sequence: CASSYARGEKLFF.

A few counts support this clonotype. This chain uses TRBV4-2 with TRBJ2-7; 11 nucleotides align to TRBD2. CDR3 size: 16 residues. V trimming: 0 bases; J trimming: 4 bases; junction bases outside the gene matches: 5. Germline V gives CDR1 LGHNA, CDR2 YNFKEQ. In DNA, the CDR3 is TGTGCCAGCAGCCAAGAGACGACTAGCGGGATGTACGAGCAGTACTTC. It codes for CASSQETTSGMYEQYF.

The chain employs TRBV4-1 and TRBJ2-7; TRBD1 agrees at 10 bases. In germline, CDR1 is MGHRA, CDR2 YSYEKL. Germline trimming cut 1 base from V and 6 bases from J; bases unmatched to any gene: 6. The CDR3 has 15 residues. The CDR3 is CASSQAGQGGGEQYF. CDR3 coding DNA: TGCGCCAGCAGCCAAGCCGGACAGGGGGGAGGCGAGCAGTACTTC.

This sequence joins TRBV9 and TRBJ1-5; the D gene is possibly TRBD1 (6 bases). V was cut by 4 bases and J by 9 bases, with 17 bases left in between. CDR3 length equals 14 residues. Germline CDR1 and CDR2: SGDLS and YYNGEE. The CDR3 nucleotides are TGTGCCAGCAGCAAAGGGGGGGAAGGTGGGCCCCAGCATTTT. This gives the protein CASSKGGEGGPQHF.

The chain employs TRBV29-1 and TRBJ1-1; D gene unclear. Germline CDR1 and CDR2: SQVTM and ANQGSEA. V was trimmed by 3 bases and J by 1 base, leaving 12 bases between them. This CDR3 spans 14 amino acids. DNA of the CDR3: TGCAGCGTTGACCGTAGAGACACGAACACTGAAGCTTTCTTT. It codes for CSVDRRDTNTEAFF.

The CDR3 protein is CSAVWTTTEAFF. The DNA of the CDR3 is TGCAGTGCTGTCTGGACAACCACTGAAGCTTTCTTT. The chain combines TRBV20-1 with TRBJ1-1; possibly TRBD1 for D (5 bases). This CDR3 region has 12 residues. V was pared by 5 bases and J by 4 bases, with 11 bases between. In germline, CDR1 is DFQATT, CDR2 SNEGSKA (reference sequence).

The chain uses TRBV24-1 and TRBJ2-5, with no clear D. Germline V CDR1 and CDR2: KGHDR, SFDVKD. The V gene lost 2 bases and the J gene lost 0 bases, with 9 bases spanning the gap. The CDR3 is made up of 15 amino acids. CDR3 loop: CATSDSTTYQETQYF. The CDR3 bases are TGTGCCACCAGTGATTCTACTACGTACCAAGAGACCCAGTACTTC.

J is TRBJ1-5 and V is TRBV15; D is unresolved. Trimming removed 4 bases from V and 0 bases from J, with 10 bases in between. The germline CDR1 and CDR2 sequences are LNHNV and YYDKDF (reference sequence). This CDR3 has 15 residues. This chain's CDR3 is CATSTNTDSNQPQHF. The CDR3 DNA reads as TGTGCCACCAGCACAAACACAGATAGCAATCAGCCCCAGCATTTT. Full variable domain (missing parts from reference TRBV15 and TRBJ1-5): DAMVIQNPRYQVTQFGKPVTLSCSQTLNHNVMYWYQQKSSQAPKLLFHYYDKDFNNEADTPDNFQSRRPNTSFCFLDIRSPGLGDTAMYLCATSTNTDSNQPQHFGDGTRLSIL.

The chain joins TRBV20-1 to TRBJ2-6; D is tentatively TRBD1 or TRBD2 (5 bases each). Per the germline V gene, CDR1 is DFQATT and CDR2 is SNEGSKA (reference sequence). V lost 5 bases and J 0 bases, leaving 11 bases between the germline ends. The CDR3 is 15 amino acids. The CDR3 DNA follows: TGCAGTGCTGTCGGGACCTCCTCTGGGGCCAACGTCCTGACTTTC. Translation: CSAVGTSSGANVLTF.

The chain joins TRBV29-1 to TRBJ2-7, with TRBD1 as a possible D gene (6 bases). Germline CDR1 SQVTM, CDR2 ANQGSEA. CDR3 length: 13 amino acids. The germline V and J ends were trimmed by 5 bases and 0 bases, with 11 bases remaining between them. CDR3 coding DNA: TGCAGCGTTACACAGGGATTCTCCTACGAGCAGTACTTC. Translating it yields CSVTQGFSYEQYF.

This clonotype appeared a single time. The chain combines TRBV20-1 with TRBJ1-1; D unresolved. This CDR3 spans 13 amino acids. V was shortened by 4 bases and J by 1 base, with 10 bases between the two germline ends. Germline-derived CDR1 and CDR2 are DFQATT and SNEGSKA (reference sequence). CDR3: CSAIGKENTEAFF. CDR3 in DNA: TGCAGTGCTATAGGGAAGGAGAACACTGAAGCTTTCTTT.

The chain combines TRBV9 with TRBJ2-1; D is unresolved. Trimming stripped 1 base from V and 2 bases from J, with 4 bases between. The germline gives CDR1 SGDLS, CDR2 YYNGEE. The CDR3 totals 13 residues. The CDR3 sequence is CASSVYTYNEQFF. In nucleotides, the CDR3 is TGTGCCAGCAGCGTATACACCTACAATGAGCAGTTCTTC.

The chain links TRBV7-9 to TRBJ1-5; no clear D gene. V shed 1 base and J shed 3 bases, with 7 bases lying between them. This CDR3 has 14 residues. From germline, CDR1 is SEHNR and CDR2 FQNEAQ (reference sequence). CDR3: CASSLDWPNQPQHF. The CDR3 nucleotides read TGTGCCAGCAGCTTAGACTGGCCCAATCAGCCCCAGCATTTT. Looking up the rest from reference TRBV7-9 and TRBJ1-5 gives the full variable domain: DTGVSQNPRHKITKRGQNVTFRCDPISEHNRLYWYRQTLGQGPEFLTYFQNEAQLEKSRLLSDRFSAERPKGSFSTLEIQRTEQGDSAMYLCASSLDWPNQPQHFGDGTRLSIL.

CDR3 loop: CASSYRRDSYNEQFF. CDR3 DNA sequence: TGTGCCAGCAGTTACCGGCGGGACAGTTACAATGAGCAGTTCTTC. The chain has TRBV6-6 and TRBJ2-1; D perhaps matches TRBD1 (7 bases). V lost 2 bases to trimming and J lost 4 bases, with 12 bases between them. The CDR3 loop spans 15 amino acids. Germline CDR1 and CDR2: MNHNY and SVGAGI (reference sequence).

CDR3 loop: CAWSREGYTF. CDR3 nucleotides: TGTGCCTGGAGTAGGGAGGGCTACACCTTC. The chain joins TRBV30 to TRBJ1-2, with D unresolved. This CDR3 is built from 10 residues. V lost 2 bases and J 8 bases, leaving 6 bases between the germline ends. Germline values: CDR1 GTSNPN, CDR2 SVGIG (reference sequence).

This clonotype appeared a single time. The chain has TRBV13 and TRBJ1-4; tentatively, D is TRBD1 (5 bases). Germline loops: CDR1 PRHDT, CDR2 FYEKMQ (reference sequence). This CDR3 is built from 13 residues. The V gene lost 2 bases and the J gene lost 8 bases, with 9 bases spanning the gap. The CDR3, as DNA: TGTGCCAGCAGCTTAAAAGGGGACGAAAAACTGTTTTTT. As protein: CASSLKGDEKLFF.